This is a list of T cell receptor beta chains from one sample in a study of cytotoxic CD8 clonotypes in ibrutinib-treated CLL. Measured with immunoSEQ multiplex PCR; TCRdb has only the in-frame clones, and not every one. The sample lists around 310,000 clones; around four fifths were seen once. Here the sequenced sample was PBMCs, taken before ibrutinib treatment. These receptors came from a human donor with chronic lymphocytic leukemia. CDR3s include the opening cysteine and the closing phenylalanine or tryptophan. A D gene is named only where the DNA matches it firmly. Some rows mark clone size as missing; the rest say once, few, many or name a class of expanded clone.

clone_size: -; j_call: TRBJ2-7; d_call: -; v_call: TRBV7-2; cdr3_aa: CASSLVLNNYEQYF; cdr3_nt: TGTGCCAGCAGCTTAGTACTTAACAACTACGAGCAGTACTTC
clone_size: -; j_call: TRBJ1-3; d_call: -; v_call: TRBV4-2; cdr3_aa: CASSQGGRPNF; cdr3_nt: TGTGCCAGCAGCCAAGGGGGGCGGCCGAATTTT
clone_size: few; j_call: TRBJ2-7; d_call: TRBD2; v_call: TRBV6-5; cdr3_aa: CAVRLAGSYEQYF; cdr3_nt: TGTGCCGTGAGACTAGCGGGGTCCTACGAGCAGTACTTC
clone_size: -; j_call: TRBJ2-3; d_call: -; v_call: TRBV5-1; cdr3_aa: CASSSRVGADTQYF; cdr3_nt: TGCGCCAGCAGCTCCAGGGTCGGCGCAGATACGCAGTATTTT
clone_size: -; j_call: TRBJ2-7; d_call: -; v_call: TRBV21-1; cdr3_aa: CASSTHPSHEQYF; cdr3_nt: TGTGCCAGCAGCACGCACCCGTCCCACGAGCAGTACTTC
clone_size: -; j_call: TRBJ2-7; d_call: TRBD1; v_call: TRBV27; cdr3_aa: CASSPGGSDEQYF; cdr3_nt: TGTGCCAGCAGTCCAGGGGGCTCCGACGAGCAGTACTTC
clone_size: -; j_call: TRBJ1-2; d_call: -; v_call: TRBV19; cdr3_aa: CASTPREEKYNYGYTF; cdr3_nt: TGTGCCAGTACCCCCCGGGAGGAGAAATACAACTATGGCTACACCTTC
clone_size: -; j_call: TRBJ2-1; d_call: -; v_call: TRBV6-6; cdr3_aa: CASSYSQTGEEQFF; cdr3_nt: TGTGCCAGCAGTTACTCCCAAACGGGGGAAGAGCAGTTCTTC
clone_size: few; j_call: TRBJ2-7; d_call: -; v_call: TRBV28; cdr3_aa: CASSFFREQYF; cdr3_nt: TGTGCCAGCAGTTTTTTTCGCGAGCAGTACTTC
clone_size: -; j_call: TRBJ1-2; d_call: -; v_call: TRBV6-5; cdr3_aa: CASSYSLQGGGYTF; cdr3_nt: TGTGCCAGCAGTTACTCTTTACAGGGTGGAGGCTACACCTTC
clone_size: -; j_call: TRBJ2-1; d_call: -; v_call: TRBV9; cdr3_aa: CASSVEAVSTGEQFF; cdr3_nt: TGTGCCAGCAGCGTAGAGGCGGTTTCAACCGGTGAGCAGTTCTTC
clone_size: -; j_call: TRBJ1-1; d_call: -; v_call: TRBV30; cdr3_aa: CAWSAQGNTEAFF; cdr3_nt: TGTGCCTGGAGTGCCCAGGGGAACACTGAAGCTTTCTTT
clone_size: -; j_call: TRBJ2-7; d_call: TRBD2; v_call: TRBV5-4; cdr3_aa: CASSLEAGGVYEQYF; cdr3_nt: TGTGCCAGCAGCTTAGAAGCGGGGGGGGTCTACGAGCAGTACTTC
clone_size: -; j_call: TRBJ2-7; d_call: -; v_call: TRBV18; cdr3_aa: CASSPSGLGYEQYF; cdr3_nt: TGTGCCAGCTCACCGAGCGGGTTGGGCTACGAGCAGTACTTC
clone_size: -; j_call: TRBJ2-1; d_call: -; v_call: TRBV25-1; cdr3_aa: CASSELGARHYNEQFF; cdr3_nt: TGTGCCAGCAGTGAATTAGGGGCTAGACACTACAATGAGCAGTTCTTC